The next 6 T cell receptor beta chains were all read from a single sample in a study of cytomegalovirus exposure and HLA in healthy donors. It was with 60 Vbeta and 13 Jbeta primers that the PCR ran. Assay used: immunoSEQ multiplex PCR; TCRdb lists only in-frame clones, some missing. This sample has about 170,000 clones, with around 68% found just once. What was sequenced was PBMCs. The receptors derive from a girl between 10 and 17 years old in good health and CMV-seronegative.

CDR3 nucleotides: TGTGCCTGGAGTACCACAGGGTCCTACGAGCAGTACTTC. Protein product: CAWSTTGSYEQYF. V gene TRBV30 combines with J gene TRBJ2-7, with D maybe TRBD1 (6 bases). This CDR3 is 13 amino acids long. With 2 bases removed from V and 1 base from J, the gap between germline ends came to 9 bases. CDR1 is GTSNPN and CDR2 is SVGIG in the germline V gene (reference sequence).

This clone was seen a few times. The J gene is TRBJ1-3, the V gene TRBV18, with TRBD1 as a possible D gene (6 bases). The CDR3 loop spans 16 amino acids. Germline V gives CDR1 KGHSH, CDR2 LQKENI. V was trimmed by 0 bases and J by 2 bases, leaving 11 bases between them. Here the CDR3 reads CASSPPSTGPGNTIYF. CDR3 nucleotides: TGTGCCAGCTCACCACCGTCGACAGGCCCTGGAAACACCATATATTTT.

A word on this clone: Other DNA sequences in the same sample also yield this CDR3. This chain links TRBV7-9 with TRBJ2-2, with a weak D call TRBD1 (6 bases). Germline lookup yields CDR1 SEHNR and CDR2 FQNEAQ (reference sequence). V shed 5 bases and J shed 5 bases, with 9 bases lying between them. This CDR3 has 13 residues. DNA for the CDR3: TGTGCCAGCAGCCCCACAGGGACCGGGGAGCTGTTTTTT. Its translation: CASSPTGTGELFF.

This chain joins TRBV7-9 and TRBJ1-1; D possibly corresponds to TRBD1 (5 bases). The CDR3 covers 13 residues. Germline-derived CDR1 and CDR2 are SEHNR and FQNEAQ (reference sequence). V was cut by 6 bases and J by 7 bases, with 15 bases left in between. The CDR3 loop is CASSPRGKGEAFF. CDR3 coding DNA: TGTGCCAGCAGTCCCCGGGGGAAGGGTGAAGCTTTCTTT.

In its sample, this clone was seen a few times. The chain is built from TRBV7-9 and TRBJ2-2, with no clear D. V shed 2 bases and J shed 4 bases, with 8 bases lying between them. Germline V lookup: CDR1 SEHNR, CDR2 FQNEAQ (reference sequence). This CDR3 is built from 14 residues. This chain's CDR3 is CASSLRRVTGELFF. CDR3 DNA: TGTGCCAGCAGCTTACGTCGGGTCACCGGGGAGCTGTTTTTT.

The V and J genes are TRBV6-4 and TRBJ2-1; 7 nucleotides line up with TRBD2. Germline V gene lookup returns CDR1 MRHNA and CDR2 SNTAGT. The junction had 11 bases not matched to a gene; V was cut back by 0 bases and J by 15 bases. The length of the CDR3 is 14 residues. In nucleotides, the CDR3 is TGTGCCAGCAGTGACTCGTGGGGCGCGGGGGAAGCGTTCTTC. It yields the protein CASSDSWGAGEAFF.